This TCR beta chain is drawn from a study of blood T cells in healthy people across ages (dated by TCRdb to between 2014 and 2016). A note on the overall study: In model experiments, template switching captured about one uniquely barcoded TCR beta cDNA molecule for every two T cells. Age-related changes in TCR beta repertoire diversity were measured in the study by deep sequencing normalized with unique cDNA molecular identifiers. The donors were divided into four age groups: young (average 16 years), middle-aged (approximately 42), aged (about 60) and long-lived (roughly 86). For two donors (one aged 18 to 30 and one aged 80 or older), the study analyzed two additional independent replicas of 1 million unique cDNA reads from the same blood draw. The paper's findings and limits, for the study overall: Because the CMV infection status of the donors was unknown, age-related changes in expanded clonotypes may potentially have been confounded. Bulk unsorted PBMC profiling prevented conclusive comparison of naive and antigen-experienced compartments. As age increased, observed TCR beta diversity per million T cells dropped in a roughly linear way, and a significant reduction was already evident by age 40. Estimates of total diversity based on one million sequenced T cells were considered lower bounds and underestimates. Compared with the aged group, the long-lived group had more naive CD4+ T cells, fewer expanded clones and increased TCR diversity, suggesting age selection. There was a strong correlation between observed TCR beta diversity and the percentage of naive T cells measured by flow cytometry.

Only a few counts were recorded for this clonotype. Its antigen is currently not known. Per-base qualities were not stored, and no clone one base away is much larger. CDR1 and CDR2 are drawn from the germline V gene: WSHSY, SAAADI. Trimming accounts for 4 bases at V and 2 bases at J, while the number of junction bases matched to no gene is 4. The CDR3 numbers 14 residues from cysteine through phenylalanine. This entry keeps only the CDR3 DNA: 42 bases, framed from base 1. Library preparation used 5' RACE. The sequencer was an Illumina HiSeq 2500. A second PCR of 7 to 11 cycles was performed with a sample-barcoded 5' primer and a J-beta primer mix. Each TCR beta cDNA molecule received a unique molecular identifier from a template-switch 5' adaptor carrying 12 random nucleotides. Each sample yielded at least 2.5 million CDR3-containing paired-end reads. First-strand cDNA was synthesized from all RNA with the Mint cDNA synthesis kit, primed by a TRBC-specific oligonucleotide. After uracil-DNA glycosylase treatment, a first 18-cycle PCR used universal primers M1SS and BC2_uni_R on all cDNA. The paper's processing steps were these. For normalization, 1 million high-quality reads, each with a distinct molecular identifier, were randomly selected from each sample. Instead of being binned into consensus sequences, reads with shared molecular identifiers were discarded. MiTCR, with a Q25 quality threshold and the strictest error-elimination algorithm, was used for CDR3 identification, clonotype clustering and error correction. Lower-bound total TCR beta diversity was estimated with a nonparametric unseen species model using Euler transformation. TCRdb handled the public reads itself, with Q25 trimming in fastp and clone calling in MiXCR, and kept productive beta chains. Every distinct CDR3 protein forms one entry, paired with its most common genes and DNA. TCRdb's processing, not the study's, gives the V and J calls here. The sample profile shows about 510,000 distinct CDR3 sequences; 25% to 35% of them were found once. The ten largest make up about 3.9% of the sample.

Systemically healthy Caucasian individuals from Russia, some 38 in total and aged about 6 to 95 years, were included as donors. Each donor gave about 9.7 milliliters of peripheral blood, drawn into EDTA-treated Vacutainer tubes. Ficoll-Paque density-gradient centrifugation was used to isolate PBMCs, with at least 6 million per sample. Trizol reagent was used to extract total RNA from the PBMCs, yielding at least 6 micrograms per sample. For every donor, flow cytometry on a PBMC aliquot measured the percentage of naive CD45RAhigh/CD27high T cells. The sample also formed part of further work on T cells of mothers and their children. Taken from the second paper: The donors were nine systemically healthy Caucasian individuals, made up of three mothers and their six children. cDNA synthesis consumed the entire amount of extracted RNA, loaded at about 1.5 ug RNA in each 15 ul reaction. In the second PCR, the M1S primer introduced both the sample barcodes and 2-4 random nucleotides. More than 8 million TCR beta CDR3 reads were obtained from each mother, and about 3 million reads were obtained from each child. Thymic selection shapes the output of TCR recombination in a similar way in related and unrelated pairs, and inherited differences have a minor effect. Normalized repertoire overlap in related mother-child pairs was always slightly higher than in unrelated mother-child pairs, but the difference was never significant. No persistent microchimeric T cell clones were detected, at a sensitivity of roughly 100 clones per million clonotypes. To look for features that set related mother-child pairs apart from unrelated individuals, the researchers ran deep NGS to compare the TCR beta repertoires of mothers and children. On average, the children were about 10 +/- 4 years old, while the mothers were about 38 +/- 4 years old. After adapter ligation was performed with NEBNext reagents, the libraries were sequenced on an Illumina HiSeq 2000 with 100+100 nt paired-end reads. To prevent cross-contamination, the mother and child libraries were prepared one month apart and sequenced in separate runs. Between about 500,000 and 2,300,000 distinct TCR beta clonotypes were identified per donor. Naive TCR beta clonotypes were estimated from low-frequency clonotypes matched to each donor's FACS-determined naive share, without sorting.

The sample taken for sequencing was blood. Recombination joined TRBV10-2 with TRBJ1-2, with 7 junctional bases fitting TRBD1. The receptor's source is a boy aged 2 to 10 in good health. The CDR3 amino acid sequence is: CASSARQGNYGYTF. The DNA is TGCGCCAGCAGTGCAAGACAGGGAAACTATGGCTACACCTTC.